One sample yielded the 10 T cell receptor beta chains listed below, sequenced in a study of regulatory T cells in long-lasting Graves disease. The time point here: newly diagnosed GD, antithyroid drugs for less than 3 months. Generation of the TCR library employed RNA extracted from PBMCs. Investigators prepared the TCR beta libraries by applying iRepertoire HTBI primers and Arm-PCR of CDR3 regions. Each CDR3 protein is one row after TCRdb ran MiXCR on the multiplex PCR reads. This sample has about 380,000 distinct CDR3 sequences, with roughly a sixth found just once. This specimen consisted of peripheral blood mononuclear cells (PBMCs), obtained at new diagnosis, from a patient treated with antithyroid drugs. These receptors all stem from a female donor with Graves disease.

Ten or more counts support this clonotype. The CDR3 region has the DNA TGCAGTGCTAGAGATCTGCGGGGCAAACTCGGGGAGCTGTTTTTT. Its translation is CSARDLRGKLGELFF. This chain joins TRBV20-1 and TRBJ2-2; the D gene is possibly TRBD2 (6 bases). The CDR3 sequence is 15 residues long. Germline lookup yields CDR1 DFQATT and CDR2 SNEGSKA (reference sequence). The V end was cut by 0 bases, the J end by 7 bases, with 15 bases between.

Ten or more counts support this clonotype. The chain joins TRBV7-9 to TRBJ2-1; tentative D call: TRBD1 (9 bases). The CDR3 is 23 amino acids. The germline gives CDR1 SEHNR, CDR2 FQNEAQ (reference sequence). V gave up 5 bases and J gave up 6 bases, with 41 bases separating them. This CDR3 is CASSPRDRAEFGAGASPANEQFF. CDR3 nucleotide sequence: TGTGCCAGCAGCCCCCGGGACAGGGCGGAATTTGGAGCGGGAGCCTCTCCAGCCAATGAGCAGTTCTTC.

This clonotype was seen at least ten times. The chain employs TRBV28 and TRBJ2-1; D gene uncertain. V was cut by 6 bases and J by 5 bases, with 8 bases left in between. The CDR3 length is 12 residues. Per the germline V gene, CDR1 is MDHEN and CDR2 is SYDVKM. CDR3 DNA sequence: TGTGCCAGCAGACCTCCAAACAATGAGCAGTTCTTC. This encodes CASRPPNNEQFF.

On this clonotype: This could be a read error, since a much larger clone is one nucleotide away. The CDR3 region has the DNA TGTGCCAGCAGTTCAAACCAAGAGACCCAGTACTTC. This encodes CASSSNQETQYF. The rearrangement joins TRBV27 to TRBJ2-1; D not resolved. The J call may be mistaken, given a closer DNA end match to TRBJ2-5. This CDR3 spans 12 amino acids. The germline V gene encodes CDR1 MNHEY and CDR2 SMNVEV (reference sequence).

This clonotype was recorded many times. The genes are TRBV11-3 and TRBJ1-5; TRBD1 matches at 8 bases. Germline V gene lookup returns CDR1 SGHNT and CDR2 YENEEA. The CDR3 covers 16 residues. Unmatched junction bases numbered 14, after V lost 6 bases and J lost 7 bases. CDR3 bases: TGTGCCAGCAGTTACACGCCTCAGGGGGCTCAACAGCCCCAGCATTTT. Amino acids: CASSYTPQGAQQPQHF.

This clonotype was recorded many times. V gene TRBV20-1 combines with J gene TRBJ1-2; 9 bases map to TRBD1. The CDR3 is made up of 14 amino acids. From germline, CDR1 is DFQATT and CDR2 SNEGSKA (reference sequence). V gave up 6 bases and J gave up 3 bases; unmatched junction bases: 8. CDR3 DNA: TGCAGTGCAAGGTTACAGGGGGCGGACTATGGCTACACCTTC. Translating gives CSARLQGADYGYTF.

The chain combines TRBV24-1 with TRBJ1-2; the D gene is possibly TRBD1 (5 bases). This CDR3 region has 12 residues. Per germline, CDR1 KGHDR and CDR2 SFDVKD. Trimming removed 9 bases at V and 3 bases at J, with 10 bases between. CDR3 loop: CATQGLDYGYTF. CDR3 nucleotides: TGTGCCACCCAGGGCTTGGACTATGGCTACACCTTC.

This clonotype was counted ten times or more. The gene calls are TRBV5-1 and TRBJ2-3, with TRBD1 as a possible D gene (6 bases). The ends were cut back, 0 bases at V and 1 base at J, with 24 bases in the middle. The CDR3 covers 20 residues. Germline-derived CDR1 and CDR2 are SGHRS and YFSETQ. The CDR3 nucleotides read TGCGCCAGCAGCTTGGACTACAGGGACCATGACTTCCACCGCACAGATACGCAGTATTTT. As protein: CASSLDYRDHDFHRTDTQYF. Full variable domain (remainder filled in from reference TRBV5-1 and TRBJ2-3): KAGVTQTPRYLIKTRGQQVTLSCSPISGHRSVSWYQQTPGQGLQFLFEYFSETQRNKGNFPGRFSGRQFSNSRSEMNVSTLELGDSALYLCASSLDYRDHDFHRTDTQYFGPGTRLTVL.

This clonotype was observed a handful of times. The CDR3 region has the DNA TGTGCCAGCAGTTTAATCTGGGACAGGGCCTACGAGCAGTACTTC. Its translation: CASSLIWDRAYEQYF. The rearrangement uses TRBV27 and TRBJ2-7; 9 bases map to TRBD1. Germline V CDR1 and CDR2: MNHEY, SMNVEV (reference sequence). CDR3 length: 15 residues. V was pared by 2 bases and J by 2 bases, with 4 bases of the junction left unmatched.

This clonotype was seen repeatedly, ten times or more. V is TRBV12-3 or TRBV12-4 and J is TRBJ1-2; 8 bases align to TRBD1. CDR3 length: 13 amino acids. Trimming at V came to 6 bases and at J to 8 bases, leaving 8 bases not matched to a gene. The CDR3 coding sequence is TGTGCCAGCAGGACAGGGGCGGCAGGCGGCTACACCTTC. Residues: CASRTGAAGGYTF.